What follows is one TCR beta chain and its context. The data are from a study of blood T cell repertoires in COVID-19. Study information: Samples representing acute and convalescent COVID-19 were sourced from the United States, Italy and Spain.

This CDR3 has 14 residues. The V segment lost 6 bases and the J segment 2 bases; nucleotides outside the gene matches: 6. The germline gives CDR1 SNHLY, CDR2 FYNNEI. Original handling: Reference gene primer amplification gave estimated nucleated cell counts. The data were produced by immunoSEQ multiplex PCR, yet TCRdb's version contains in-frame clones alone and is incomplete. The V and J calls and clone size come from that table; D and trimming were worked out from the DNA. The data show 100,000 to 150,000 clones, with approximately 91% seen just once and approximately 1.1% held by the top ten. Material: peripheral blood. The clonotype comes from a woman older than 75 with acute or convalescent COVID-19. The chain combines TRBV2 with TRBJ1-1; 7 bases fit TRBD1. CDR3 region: CASSPGTANTEAFF. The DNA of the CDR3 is TGTGCCAGCAGCCCTGGGACAGCTAACACTGAAGCTTTCTTT.